These T cell receptor beta chains were read from a single sample in a study of cytomegalovirus exposure and HLA in healthy donors. Generated by immunoSEQ multiplex PCR, the TCRdb table keeps only in-frame clones and is missing some. The repertoire includes fewer than 120,000 clones, 88% of them detected once, and roughly 1.4% sits in the top ten. What was sequenced was PBMCs. The receptors originated from a woman under 40 in good health and CMV-seropositive. The CDR3 runs from the conserved cysteine through the conserved F or W. D genes are given only for firm matches. Where a row states a size, it is once, few, many or the class of an expanded clone; other rows omit it.

CDR3aa	CDR3nt	j_gene	len	d_gene	v_gene	abundance
CASARKYQETQYF	TGTGCCAGCGCTAGAAAGTACCAAGAGACCCAGTACTTC	TRBJ2-5	13	.	TRBV25-1	.
CASSVGGSLNTGELFF	TGTGCCAGCAGCGTAGGAGGGTCCCTGAACACCGGGGAGCTGTTTTTT	TRBJ2-2	16	.	TRBV9	.
CASSRGDRVNTGELFF	TGTGCCAGCAGCCGTGGGGACAGAGTAAACACCGGGGAGCTGTTTTTT	TRBJ2-2	16	TRBD1	TRBV5-6	once
CAWTANLYDEKLFF	TGTGCCTGGACTGCGAACCTATATGATGAAAAACTGTTTTTT	TRBJ1-4	14	.	TRBV30	.
CASSNRGSGNTIYF	TGTGCCAGCAGCAACAGGGGTTCTGGAAACACCATATATTTT	TRBJ1-3	14	TRBD1	TRBV5-4	.
CASSQSGQLSYEQYF	TGTGCCAGCAGCCAATCGGGACAGCTCTCCTACGAGCAGTACTTC	TRBJ2-7	15	TRBD1	TRBV16	.
CASSRDTYEQYF	TGTGCCAGCAGCAGAGATACCTACGAGCAGTACTTC	TRBJ2-7	12	.	TRBV7-2	.
CASRDGTGGNTEAFF	TGTGCCAGCAGGGACGGGACAGGGGGCAACACTGAAGCTTTCTTT	TRBJ1-1	15	TRBD1	TRBV6-5	.
CAWSPDRVISYNEQFF	TGTGCCTGGAGTCCCGACAGGGTCATCTCCTACAATGAGCAGTTCTTC	TRBJ2-1	16	TRBD1	TRBV30	.
CASDREGGYTF	TGTGCCAGCGACAGGGAAGGTGGCTACACCTTC	TRBJ1-2	11	TRBD1	TRBV2	.
CASSFRDSGTDTQYF	TGTGCCAGCAGCTTTAGAGACTCCGGCACAGATACGCAGTATTTT	TRBJ2-3	15	.	TRBV7-9	.
CASSYGVSYEQYF	TGTGCCAGCAGTTACGGAGTTTCCTACGAGCAGTACTTC	TRBJ2-7	13	.	TRBV6-5	.
CASSKGAINSPLHF	TGTGCCAGCAGCAAAGGAGCCATTAATTCACCCCTCCACTTT	TRBJ1-6	14	.	TRBV21-1	.
CASSRQETQYF	TGTGCCAGCAGTCGCCAAGAGACCCAGTACTTC	TRBJ2-5	11	.	TRBV6-1	.
CASSPQTSGRDEQFF	TGCGCCAGCAGCCCCCAGACTAGCGGGAGGGATGAGCAGTTCTTC	TRBJ2-1	15	TRBD2	TRBV4-3	.
CASSLSTTNEKLFF	TGTGCCAGCAGCTTGTCCACAACTAATGAAAAACTGTTTTTT	TRBJ1-4	14	.	TRBV5-6	.
CASSSTGANMDEQFF	TGCGCCAGCAGCTCTACGGGAGCTAACATGGATGAGCAGTTCTTC	TRBJ2-1	15	.	TRBV5-1	.
CASSQGPSLDQPQHF	TGCGCCAGCAGCCAAGGCCCAAGCCTCGATCAGCCCCAGCATTTT	TRBJ1-5	15	.	TRBV4-1	.
CAIRTGTGNEQYF	TGTGCCATCAGAACCGGGACAGGAAACGAGCAGTACTTC	TRBJ2-7	13	TRBD1	TRBV10-3	.
CASSFTGNDGYTF	TGTGCCAGCAGCTTTACAGGGAACGATGGCTACACCTTC	TRBJ1-2	13	.	TRBV7-6	.
CASSLRGQGREETQYF	TGTGCCAGCAGCCTTCGCGGACAGGGCCGGGAAGAGACCCAGTACTTC	TRBJ2-5	16	TRBD1	TRBV4-2	.
CASSTSSATGELFF	TGTGCCAGCAGCACCTCTAGTGCCACCGGGGAGCTGTTTTTT	TRBJ2-2	14	.	TRBV7-9	.
CASSLGGSVGNTIYF	TGCGCCAGCAGCTTGGGTGGTTCGGTCGGAAACACCATATATTTT	TRBJ1-3	15	.	TRBV5-1	once
CASSLTRGTSNTEAFF	TGTGCCAGCAGTTTAACGCGCGGGACCTCGAACACTGAAGCTTTCTTT	TRBJ1-1	16	.	TRBV28	once
CASSPQAMNTEAFF	TGTGCCAGCTCACCACAAGCTATGAACACTGAAGCTTTCTTT	TRBJ1-1	14	.	TRBV18	.
CASSFNTGYEQYF	TGTGCCAGCAGCTTCAATACAGGATACGAGCAGTACTTC	TRBJ2-7	13	.	TRBV28	.
CASSQVRDSSYEQYF	TGTGCCAGCAGCCAAGTGAGGGACAGCTCCTACGAGCAGTACTTC	TRBJ2-7	15	TRBD1	TRBV4-2	.
CASSEDLTGSNEQFF	TGTGCCAGCAGTGAAGACCTGACAGGGTCCAATGAGCAGTTCTTC	TRBJ2-1	15	TRBD1	TRBV6-1	.
CASSQDSPRAGRLNEQFF	TGCGCCAGCAGCCAAGATTCCCCAAGGGCGGGGCGCCTCAATGAGCAGTTCTTC	TRBJ2-1	18	.	TRBV4-1	.
CASSPSETQYF	TGTGCCAGCTCACCTTCGGAGACCCAGTACTTC	TRBJ2-5	11	.	TRBV18	.
CASRELAGVYEQFF	TGTGCCAGCAGGGAACTAGCGGGAGTATATGAGCAGTTCTTC	TRBJ2-1	14	TRBD2	TRBV2	.
CASSPTDRSGPGETQYF	TGTGCCAGCAGCCCGACGGACAGGAGCGGACCGGGAGAGACCCAGTACTTC	TRBJ2-5	17	TRBD1	TRBV9	.
CASLGGGAGEKLFF	TGTGCCAGCCTCGGAGGAGGGGCGGGTGAAAAACTGTTTTTT	TRBJ1-4	14	.	TRBV28	.